This T cell receptor (beta chain) was recovered during a study of blood T cell repertoires in COVID-19 (dated by TCRdb to 2018 to 2021). Regarding the research as a whole: Samples covering the acute and convalescent phases of COVID-19 were provided by collaborators in the United States, Italy and Spain. The samples were drawn from the first 160 participants of the ongoing ImmuneRACE study and from about 1,200 subjects provided by 6 global collaborators. A freely available public database, intended as a resource for researchers studying the immune response to SARS-CoV-2, is where the repertoires were released. Where available, HLA class I and class II types were obtained from metadata supplied by the sample provider rather than from assay-based typing. The material from the prospective study consisted of cDNA or gDNA derived from T cells, B-cell-depleted T cells, or PBMCs. The sample metadata nearly always contained a de-identified subject ID, COVID-19 status, age in years and sex. The dataset comprised deeply sampled blood TCRbeta repertoires from subjects exposed to, actively infected with, or recovered from COVID-19. Here is what the overall study found, with its caveats: How much clinical and demographic metadata was included differed by source and by participant, and the metadata was provided uncurated.

Remarks on this clone: Its antigen remains undetermined. Base quality data are lacking; no much larger clone is found one base away.

For CDR1 and CDR2, the germline V gene lists SGHDT and YYEEEE. Taken from cysteine to phenylalanine, the CDR3 has 15 residues. The only DNA kept is the CDR3, 45 bases in frame from the first base. Germline trimming amounts to 4 bases on V and 1 base on J, with 3 as the count of junction bases outside the gene matches. The collaborating institutions used their own protocols to collect whole blood in K2EDTA tubes. Collaborator samples were shipped for TCRbeta analysis as frozen whole blood, isolated PBMCs, or DNA extracted from either sample type. TCRbeta CDR3 regions were amplified from genomic DNA by means of the immunoSEQ Assay, a bias-controlled multiplex PCR. The published analysis was carried out like this. Within the assay, amplification of reference gene primers was used to estimate how many nucleated cells each sample contained. Sequence reads were collapsed and filtered to measure the absolute abundance of every unique TCRbeta CDR3 rearrangement. For each sample, productive Simpson clonality was calculated as the square root of Simpson's diversity index over productive rearrangements. TCRdb re-hosts the immuneACCESS table, in-frame sequences only. Its copies lack some clones; in the studies checked, an unresolved V gene accounts for under half of them, and the cause for the rest is not known. V and J calls and clone size are those listed in that table; D and trimming were worked out from the DNA. The sample table shows 250,000 or so clones, and 85% to 90% are seen once. The leading ten clones occupy around 1.4% of the sample.

Recombination connected TRBV5-6 to TRBJ2-7; TRBD2 matches 12 bases in the middle. The sample taken for sequencing was peripheral blood. The sequence derives from an elderly man with acute or convalescent COVID-19. Read as DNA, the sequence is TGTGCCAGCAGCCTCGGACTAGCGGGATCCTACGAGCAGTACTTC. Its product reads: CASSLGLAGSYEQYF.